The 2 T cell receptor beta chains in this list originate from one sample, sequenced in a study of T cell responses to AZD1222 COVID-19 vaccine. The protocol was immunoSEQ multiplex PCR, while the TCRdb copy is restricted to in-frame clones and leaves out a portion. The table records approximately 80,000 clones, approximately 86% of them present only once. This sample comprised peripheral blood, obtained on day 0 of MenACWY control vaccination. These receptors came from an adult in good health.

The chain employs TRBV2 and TRBJ2-7; TRBD2 matches at 12 bases. The V and J ends lost 6 bases and 5 bases, in that order; junction bases with no gene match: 5. CDR3 size: 14 residues. CDR1 SNHLY and CDR2 FYNNEI come from the germline V gene. CDR3 in amino acids: CASRLAGGSHEQYF. CDR3 in DNA: TGTGCCAGCAGGCTAGCGGGGGGGAGCCACGAGCAGTACTTC.

The chain joins TRBV2 to TRBJ2-2; possible D gene TRBD1, 6 bases. Trimming took off 6 bases at V and 4 bases at J, with 12 bases between the two ends. The CDR3 is made up of 14 amino acids. The germline gives CDR1 SNHLY, CDR2 FYNNEI. Written as DNA, the CDR3 is TGTGCCAGCAGGGGCAGGGGCAGCACCGGGGAGCTGTTTTTT. This translates into CASRGRGSTGELFF.